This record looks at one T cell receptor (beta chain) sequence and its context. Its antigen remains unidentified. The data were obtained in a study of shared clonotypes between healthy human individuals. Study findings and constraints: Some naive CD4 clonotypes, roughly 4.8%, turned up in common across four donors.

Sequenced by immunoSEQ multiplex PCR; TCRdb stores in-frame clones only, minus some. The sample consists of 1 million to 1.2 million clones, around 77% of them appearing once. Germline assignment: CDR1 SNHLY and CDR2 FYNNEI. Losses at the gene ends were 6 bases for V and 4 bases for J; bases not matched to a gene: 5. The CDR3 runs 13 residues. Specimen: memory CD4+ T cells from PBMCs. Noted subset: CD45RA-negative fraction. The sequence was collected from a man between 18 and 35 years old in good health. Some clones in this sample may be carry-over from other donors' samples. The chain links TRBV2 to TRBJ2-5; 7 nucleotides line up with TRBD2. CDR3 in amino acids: CASRGRGGETQYF. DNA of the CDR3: TGTGCCAGCAGGGGGAGGGGAGGAGAGACCCAGTACTTC.